The 14 T cell receptor beta chains below were found in one sample sequenced in a study of metastatic and nonmetastatic thyroid tumors. Thyroid surgery had not been preceded by any treatment in any patient. TCRdb reanalyzed the PCR reads via MiXCR. The table lists 20,000 to 25,000 clones, about 16% of them singletons. Sequenced: tumor tissue. The receptors here all came from a female donor with papillary thyroid cancer or a benign thyroid nodule (not recorded which). Some clones in this sample may be carry-over from other donors' samples.

This chain joins TRBV2 and TRBJ2-7; no firm D call. V was clipped by 5 bases and J by 13 bases, with 18 bases between them. The CDR3 runs to 12 residues. Germline lookup yields CDR1 SNHLY and CDR2 FYNNEI. The CDR3 sequence is CASSPTAYEKYF. CDR3 sequence (DNA): TGTGCCAGCAGTCCCACGGCCTACGAGAAATACTTC.

This chain links TRBV3-1 with TRBJ2-7; a possible D gene is TRBD1 (6 bases). The CDR3 spans 17 residues. The V gene lost 0 bases and the J gene lost 0 bases, with 15 bases spanning the gap. Germline V lookup: CDR1 LGHDT, CDR2 YNNKEL (reference sequence). This chain's CDR3 is CASSQETWGRTSYEQYF. The CDR3 DNA reads as TGTGCCAGCAGCCAAGAGACATGGGGGCGGACCTCCTACGAGCAGTACTTC.

This clone was detected many times. The chain joins TRBV10-3 to TRBJ2-7, with no clear D. Germline CDR1 and CDR2: ENHRY and SYGVKD. Deletions cut 4 bases from V and 2 bases from J, with 9 bases between. There are 13 residues in the CDR3. CDR3 in amino acids: CAISVVSTYEQYF. The CDR3 bases are TGTGCCATCAGTGTTGTCAGTACCTACGAGCAGTACTTC.

Details on this clone: At one boundary the junction diverges from the germline segment, which might be a read error. J is TRBJ2-1 and V is TRBV11-2, with TRBD2 identical over 8 bases. Germline V gene lookup returns CDR1 SGHAT and CDR2 FQNNGV. CDR3 length: 15 residues. CDR3 protein: CASSPGTIGRGEQFF. The CDR3 DNA is TGTGCAAGCAGCCCTGGGACTATCGGGAGGGGTGAGCAGTTCTTC.

This clone showed up many times. The chain employs TRBV5-1 and TRBJ1-2; TRBD1 matches at 8 bases. The germline V gene encodes CDR1 SGHRS and CDR2 YFSETQ. This CDR3 is built from 14 residues. The V gene end was trimmed by 4 bases and the J gene end by 4 bases; junction bases not matched to a gene: 6. CDR3 nucleotide sequence: TGCGCCAGCAGCCCATTAACAGGGGGCTATGGCTACACCTTC. This translates into CASSPLTGGYGYTF.

There are many counts of this clone. The V call is TRBV5-6, the J call TRBJ1-6; 9 bases align to TRBD1. Germline V gene lookup returns CDR1 SGHDT and CDR2 YYEEEE. Trimming at V came to 5 bases and at J to 5 bases, leaving 5 bases not matched to a gene. The CDR3 contains 15 residues. The CDR3 protein is CASRVRDRDNSPLHF. In DNA form, the CDR3 reads TGTGCCAGCAGGGTCCGGGACAGGGATAATTCACCCCTCCACTTT.

The V gene is TRBV6-5, the J gene TRBJ1-1; possible D gene TRBD1, 5 bases. The germline V and J ends were trimmed by 8 bases and 5 bases, with 18 bases remaining between them. This CDR3 is 14 amino acids long. Germline CDR1 is MNHEY and CDR2 is SVGAGI. The chain's CDR3 is CASSPFEGATEAFF. CDR3 in DNA: TGTGCCAGCTCCCCTTTCGAAGGGGCAACTGAAGCTTTCTTT.

This rearrangement joins TRBV11-2 to TRBJ1-2; the D gene is possibly TRBD1 (6 bases). V was trimmed by 0 bases and J by 4 bases, leaving 9 bases between them. The CDR3 is 14 residues long. The germline V gene has CDR1 SGHAT and CDR2 FQNNGV. The CDR3 nucleotides are TGTGCCAGCAGCTTAGAACAGGGAGGCTATGGCTACACCTTC. The encoded protein is CASSLEQGGYGYTF. Together with reference TRBV11-2 and TRBJ1-2, the CDR3 gives the full variable domain: EAGVAQSPRYKIIEKRQSVAFWCNPISGHATLYWYQQILGQGPKLLIQFQNNGVVDDSQLPKDRFSAERLKGVDSTLKIQPAKLEDSAVYLCASSLEQGGYGYTFGSGTRLTVV.

This clone was seen ten or more times. This chain links TRBV4-2 with TRBJ2-7; D possibly corresponds to TRBD1 (6 bases). Trimming took 0 bases from V and 2 from J, leaving 14 bases between them. CDR3 length equals 16 residues. CDR1 and CDR2 from the germline V gene are LGHNA and YNFKEQ. CDR3 bases: TGTGCCAGCAGCCAAGAAGAAGGCAGGGGCGCCTACGAGCAGTACTTC. Its translation is CASSQEEGRGAYEQYF.

This clone was picked up many times. The gene calls are TRBV6-2 or TRBV6-3 and TRBJ1-2; TRBD1 aligns across 7 bases. The CDR3 spans 14 residues. The germline V gene encodes CDR1 MNHEY and CDR2 SVGEGT. The V and J ends lost 7 bases and 7 bases, in that order; junction bases with no gene match: 12. The CDR3 reads CASTPDRAARGYTF. DNA for the CDR3: TGTGCCAGCACGCCAGACAGGGCAGCCCGTGGCTACACCTTC.

This clone was counted ten times or more. The gene calls are TRBV6-5 and TRBJ2-1; 9 bases align to TRBD1. V shed 6 bases, J shed 4 bases, and the junction held 13 bases outside the gene matches. This CDR3 comprises 17 residues. The germline gives CDR1 MNHEY, CDR2 SVGAGI. The CDR3 sequence is CASRSAIQGARYNEQFF. The CDR3 DNA is TGTGCCAGCAGGTCCGCCATACAGGGGGCGCGTTACAATGAGCAGTTCTTC.

In this sample, this clone turned up many times. The J gene is TRBJ1-1, the V gene TRBV20-1; possibly TRBD1 for D (6 bases). The ends were cut back, 5 bases at V and 0 bases at J, with 10 bases in the middle. Germline lookup yields CDR1 DFQATT and CDR2 SNEGSKA (reference sequence). The CDR3 is made up of 13 amino acids. The CDR3: CSASRGMNTEAFF. CDR3 coding DNA: TGCAGTGCTTCCAGGGGAATGAACACTGAAGCTTTCTTT.

This clone was seen at least ten times. The chain uses TRBV10-3 and TRBJ1-1; D remains unclear. This CDR3 is built from 15 residues. V was trimmed by 6 bases and J by 0 bases, leaving 14 bases between them. Germline V gene data show CDR1 as ENHRY and CDR2 as SYGVKD. This CDR3 is CAIRRANALNTEAFF. CDR3 in DNA: TGTGCCATCAGAAGGGCAAATGCCCTGAACACTGAAGCTTTCTTT.

Relative to its sample, this clone is medium-sized. The chain links TRBV30 to TRBJ1-6, with D perhaps matching TRBD1 (5 bases). The V end was cut by 5 bases, the J end by 6 bases, with 11 bases between. The CDR3 sequence is 13 residues long. The V gene's germline CDR1 is GTSNPN and CDR2 SVGIG (reference sequence). The CDR3 sequence: CAWGEQGNSPLHF. For the CDR3, the DNA is TGTGCCTGGGGGGAGCAGGGTAATTCACCCCTCCACTTT.